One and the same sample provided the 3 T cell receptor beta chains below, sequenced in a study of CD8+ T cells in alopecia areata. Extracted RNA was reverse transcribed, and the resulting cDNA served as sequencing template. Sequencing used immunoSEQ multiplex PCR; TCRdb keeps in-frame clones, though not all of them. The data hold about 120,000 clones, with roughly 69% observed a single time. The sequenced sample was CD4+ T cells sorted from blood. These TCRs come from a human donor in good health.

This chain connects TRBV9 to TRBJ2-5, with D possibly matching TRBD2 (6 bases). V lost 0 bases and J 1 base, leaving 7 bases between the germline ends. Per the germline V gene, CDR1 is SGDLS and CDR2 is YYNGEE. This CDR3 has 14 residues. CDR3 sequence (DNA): TGTGCCAGCAGCGTAGGGGGGGTCCAAGAGACCCAGTACTTC. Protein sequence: CASSVGGVQETQYF.

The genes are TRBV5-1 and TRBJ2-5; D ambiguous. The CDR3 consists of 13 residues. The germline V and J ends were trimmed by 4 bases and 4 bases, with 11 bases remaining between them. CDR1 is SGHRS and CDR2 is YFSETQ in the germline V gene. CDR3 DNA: TGCGCCAGCAGCCGGTCTCCTGGAGAGACCCAGTACTTC. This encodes CASSRSPGETQYF.

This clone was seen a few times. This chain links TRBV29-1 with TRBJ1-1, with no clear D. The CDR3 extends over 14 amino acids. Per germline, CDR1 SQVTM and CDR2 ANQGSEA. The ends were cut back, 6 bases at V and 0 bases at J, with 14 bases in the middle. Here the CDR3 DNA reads TGCAGCGTGGTGGGCCCGGCGGTGAACACTGAAGCTTTCTTT. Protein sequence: CSVVGPAVNTEAFF.